This T cell receptor beta chain was profiled in a study of blood T cell repertoires in COVID-19. About the research overall: The United States, Italy and Spain were the sources of the acute and convalescent COVID-19 samples.

As processed by the authors: How many nucleated cells were present was estimated from reference gene primer amplification. Generated by immunoSEQ multiplex PCR, the TCRdb table keeps only in-frame clones and is missing some. Clonal size and the V and J genes are those of that table, whereas D and trimming came from the DNA. This sample has about 100,000 clones, with around four fifths found just once. With 3 bases clipped from V and 10 bases from J, the junction kept 5 bases outside the gene matches. The CDR3 length is 12 residues. Germline V gene lookup returns CDR1 SGHRS and CDR2 YFSETQ. V and J are TRBV5-1 and TRBJ1-2, with 8 bases identical to TRBD1. Sequenced: peripheral blood. The sequence was obtained from a man aged 50-59 years with active or convalescent COVID-19. The CDR3 sequence: CASSSDQGAYTF. The DNA for the CDR3 is TGCGCCAGCAGCTCGGACCAGGGGGCCTACACCTTC.